The rows below give T cell receptor beta chains drawn from one sample of a study of T cells in Graves' hyperthyroidism and ophthalmopathy. TCRdb reprocessed the multiplex PCR reads with MiXCR, giving one entry per CDR3 protein. The table includes 500,000 to 650,000 distinct CDR3 sequences, about 45% detected once. Sequenced: peripheral blood or thyroid tissue (not recorded which). Every receptor here comes from an adult woman with Graves' disease, either hyperthyroidism or ophthalmopathy (not recorded which). Both conserved end residues are part of each CDR3. D genes are given only for firm matches. Expanded clones get a size class; other rows say once, few or many, or leave the size out.

J gene: TRBJ1-1
clone size: NA
D gene: TRBD1
V gene: TRBV7-9
CDR3 length: 13
CDR3 DNA: TGTGCCAGCAGCCACCGGGACAGACAGGGAGCTTTCTTT
CDR3 protein: CASSHRDRQGAFF

J gene: TRBJ1-2
clone size: many
D gene: NA
V gene: TRBV7-8
CDR3 length: 14
CDR3 DNA: TGTGCCAGCAGCTCCTCGGGGTCAGGGCGCGGCTACACCTTC
CDR3 protein: CASSSSGSGRGYTF

J gene: TRBJ2-7
clone size: many
D gene: NA
V gene: TRBV20-1
CDR3 length: 13
CDR3 DNA: TGCAGTGCTACCGGAGGGGGAGCCTACGAGCAGTACTTC
CDR3 protein: CSATGGGAYEQYF

J gene: TRBJ2-2
clone size: NA
D gene: TRBD1
V gene: TRBV20-1
CDR3 length: 12
CDR3 DNA: TGCAGCGCTAGAGGGGGCACCGGGGAGCTGCTTTTT
CDR3 protein: CSARGGTGELLF

J gene: TRBJ2-7
clone size: NA
D gene: NA
V gene: TRBV6-1
CDR3 length: 13
CDR3 DNA: TGTGCCAGCAGGCGAGGGGCTAACTACGAGCAGTACTTC
CDR3 protein: CASRRGANYEQYF

J gene: TRBJ1-2
clone size: NA
D gene: TRBD1
V gene: TRBV7-8
CDR3 length: 17
CDR3 DNA: TGTGCCAGCAGCTTAGGTCCATTGGGACAGGGGACCCATGGCTACACCTTC
CDR3 protein: CASSLGPLGQGTHGYTF

J gene: TRBJ2-7
clone size: NA
D gene: NA
V gene: TRBV24-1
CDR3 length: 13
CDR3 DNA: TGTGCCACCAGGGGGACCGCCTCGGGGGAGCAGTACTTC
CDR3 protein: CATRGTASGEQYF

J gene: TRBJ1-2
clone size: NA
D gene: NA
V gene: TRBV9
CDR3 length: 12
CDR3 DNA: TGTGCTAGCACAAAGAGTTTCTATGGCTACACCTTC
CDR3 protein: CASTKSFYGYTF

J gene: TRBJ1-2
clone size: NA
D gene: TRBD1
V gene: TRBV20-1
CDR3 length: 15
CDR3 DNA: TGCAGTGCTAGAGAGAGGACAGGGGGCCAAGGTGGCTACACCTTC
CDR3 protein: CSARERTGGQGGYTF

J gene: TRBJ2-6
clone size: NA
D gene: TRBD2
V gene: TRBV2
CDR3 length: 18
CDR3 DNA: TGTGCCAGCAGAGAAAGACTAGCGGCCCTCTCTGGGGCCAACGTCCTGACTTTC
CDR3 protein: CASRERLAALSGANVLTF

J gene: TRBJ1-6
clone size: NA
D gene: TRBD1
V gene: TRBV7-9
CDR3 length: 14
CDR3 DNA: TGTGCCAGCAGCCACCGGGACAGGGTTTCCCCCCTCCACTTT
CDR3 protein: CASSHRDRVSPLHF

J gene: TRBJ2-7
clone size: many
D gene: TRBD1
V gene: TRBV20-1
CDR3 length: 13
CDR3 DNA: TGCAGTGCTAGAGATCAGGGGGCGGGGGAGCAGTACTTC
CDR3 protein: CSARDQGAGEQYF

J gene: TRBJ1-1
clone size: many
D gene: NA
V gene: TRBV5-6
CDR3 length: 14
CDR3 DNA: TGTGCCAGCAGGAAAAAGGGACGGAACACTGAAGCTTTCTTT
CDR3 protein: CASRKKGRNTEAFF

J gene: TRBJ1-2
clone size: NA
D gene: NA
V gene: TRBV19
CDR3 length: 13
CDR3 DNA: TGTGCCAGTAGTATATCCCTTCTTGCAGGCTACACCTTC
CDR3 protein: CASSISLLAGYTF

J gene: TRBJ2-1
clone size: few
D gene: TRBD1
V gene: TRBV7-8
CDR3 length: 14
CDR3 DNA: TGTGCCAGCAGCTTGGGACAGGGTGTGGATGAGCAGTTCTTC
CDR3 protein: CASSLGQGVDEQFF

J gene: TRBJ2-2
clone size: NA
D gene: NA
V gene: TRBV29-1
CDR3 length: 13
CDR3 DNA: TGCAGCGTTGCCGGGCAGGTCGGAGGGGAGCTGTTTTTT
CDR3 protein: CSVAGQVGGELFF

J gene: TRBJ2-5
clone size: once
D gene: NA
V gene: TRBV5-1
CDR3 length: 13
CDR3 DNA: TGCGCCAGCAGCCCGACACTGGGGCAGCCCCAGTACTTC
CDR3 protein: CASSPTLGQPQYF

J gene: TRBJ1-5
clone size: few
D gene: TRBD1
V gene: TRBV20-1
CDR3 length: 14
CDR3 DNA: TGCAGTGCTAGCGGGTGGACAGGATTTCAGCCCCAGCATTTT
CDR3 protein: CSASGWTGFQPQHF

J gene: TRBJ2-1
clone size: few
D gene: TRBD1
V gene: TRBV24-1
CDR3 length: 17
CDR3 DNA: TGTGCCACCAGTGATCCGTCGACAGGGGAGGCAAGCAATGAGCAGTTCTTC
CDR3 protein: CATSDPSTGEASNEQFF

J gene: TRBJ2-7
clone size: NA
D gene: NA
V gene: TRBV12-3/TRBV12-4
CDR3 length: 13
CDR3 DNA: TGTGCCAGCAGTTTCGGGGCAGGGATCGAGCAGTACTTC
CDR3 protein: CASSFGAGIEQYF

J gene: TRBJ2-7
clone size: few
D gene: TRBD2
V gene: TRBV10-3
CDR3 length: 12
CDR3 DNA: TGTGCCACTAGCGGGACGGACTACGAGCAGTACTTC
CDR3 protein: CATSGTDYEQYF

J gene: TRBJ2-5
clone size: NA
D gene: NA
V gene: TRBV12-3/TRBV12-4
CDR3 length: 13
CDR3 DNA: TGTGCCAGCAGCTGGGACGGGCAAGAGACCCAGTACTTC
CDR3 protein: CASSWDGQETQYF

J gene: TRBJ2-2
clone size: NA
D gene: NA
V gene: TRBV10-3
CDR3 length: 14
CDR3 DNA: TGTGCCATCAGTTATTTAAGGGTCACCGGGGAGCTGTTTTTT
CDR3 protein: CAISYLRVTGELFF

J gene: TRBJ1-2
clone size: NA
D gene: TRBD1
V gene: TRBV6-2/TRBV6-3
CDR3 length: 15
CDR3 DNA: TGTGCCAGCAGTTACCCATCCGGGACAGGGAGCGGCTACACCTTC
CDR3 protein: CASSYPSGTGSGYTF

J gene: TRBJ2-3
clone size: few
D gene: TRBD2
V gene: TRBV7-2
CDR3 length: 14
CDR3 DNA: TGTGCCAGCAGCGTAGCTAGCGGGGCAGATACGCAGTATTTT
CDR3 protein: CASSVASGADTQYF

J gene: TRBJ2-5
clone size: many
D gene: TRBD2
V gene: TRBV20-1
CDR3 length: 20
CDR3 DNA: TGCAGTGCTAGAGACCCGGGACTAGCGGGGGTAAGGGTCCTACAAGAGACCCAGTACTTC
CDR3 protein: CSARDPGLAGVRVLQETQYF

J gene: TRBJ1-1
clone size: NA
D gene: NA
V gene: TRBV29-1
CDR3 length: 13
CDR3 DNA: TGCAGCGTCCGACAGGTTACGAACACTGAAGCTTTCTTT
CDR3 protein: CSVRQVTNTEAFF

J gene: TRBJ1-2
clone size: NA
D gene: TRBD1
V gene: TRBV5-1
CDR3 length: 16
CDR3 DNA: TGCGCCAGCAGCCCCTACCCACAGGGGGCTAACTATGGCTACACCTTC
CDR3 protein: CASSPYPQGANYGYTF

J gene: TRBJ2-7
clone size: NA
D gene: TRBD1
V gene: TRBV7-9
CDR3 length: 16
CDR3 DNA: TGTGCCCGCAGCCAGGACTTGACAGGGGGCTCCTACGAGCAGTACTTC
CDR3 protein: CARSQDLTGGSYEQYF

J gene: TRBJ1-1
clone size: NA
D gene: NA
V gene: TRBV29-1
CDR3 length: 13
CDR3 DNA: TGCAGCCTCCGAAGGGAGGGGAACACTGAAGCTTTCTTT
CDR3 protein: CSLRREGNTEAFF

J gene: TRBJ1-4
clone size: NA
D gene: NA
V gene: TRBV10-3
CDR3 length: 13
CDR3 DNA: TGTGCCAGCAACCGGTTCGGGGATGAAAAACTGTTTTTT
CDR3 protein: CASNRFGDEKLFF

J gene: TRBJ2-2
clone size: many
D gene: NA
V gene: TRBV20-1
CDR3 length: 15
CDR3 DNA: TGCAGTGCCCCGGTTGGGGAGTTAAACACCGGGGAGCTGTTTTTT
CDR3 protein: CSAPVGELNTGELFF

J gene: TRBJ2-1
clone size: NA
D gene: NA
V gene: TRBV15
CDR3 length: 14
CDR3 DNA: TGTGCCACCAGCAGAGATAACCTAGTGAATGAGCAGTTCTTC
CDR3 protein: CATSRDNLVNEQFF

J gene: TRBJ1-4
clone size: NA
D gene: TRBD1
V gene: TRBV7-3
CDR3 length: 22
CDR3 DNA: TGTGCCAGCAGCTTAGGGTCCTCGGCCGGGGGACAGGGGCAAGCAACTAATGAAAAACTGTTTTTT
CDR3 protein: CASSLGSSAGGQGQATNEKLFF

J gene: TRBJ2-2
clone size: few
D gene: NA
V gene: TRBV14
CDR3 length: 12
CDR3 DNA: TGTGCCAGCAGCCAAACGACAGGGGAGCTGTTTTTT
CDR3 protein: CASSQTTGELFF

J gene: TRBJ1-1
clone size: NA
D gene: TRBD1
V gene: TRBV12-3/TRBV12-4
CDR3 length: 12
CDR3 DNA: TGTGCCAGCAGGACAGGGAGGGCTGAAGCTTTCTTT
CDR3 protein: CASRTGRAEAFF

J gene: TRBJ2-7
clone size: NA
D gene: NA
V gene: TRBV7-7
CDR3 length: 10
CDR3 DNA: TGTGCTAGGAGCCACGGTGAGCAGTACTTC
CDR3 protein: CARSHGEQYF

J gene: TRBJ1-2
clone size: few
D gene: NA
V gene: TRBV20-1
CDR3 length: 11
CDR3 DNA: TGCAGTGCTAGACCAGGGGATGGCTACACCTTC
CDR3 protein: CSARPGDGYTF

J gene: TRBJ2-1
clone size: once
D gene: TRBD1
V gene: TRBV19
CDR3 length: 14
CDR3 DNA: TGTGCCAGTAGTACGGCAGGGGGCTACAATGAGCAGTTCTTC
CDR3 protein: CASSTAGGYNEQFF

J gene: TRBJ2-7
clone size: many
D gene: NA
V gene: TRBV11-2
CDR3 length: 14
CDR3 DNA: TGTGCCAGCAGCCTCTGGACAGACTCCTACGAGCAGTACTTC
CDR3 protein: CASSLWTDSYEQYF

J gene: TRBJ1-1
clone size: NA
D gene: NA
V gene: TRBV7-9
CDR3 length: 13
CDR3 DNA: TGTGCCAGCGGGGCCAGCAGGAACACTGAAGCTTTCTTT
CDR3 protein: CASGASRNTEAFF

J gene: TRBJ1-2
clone size: many
D gene: NA
V gene: TRBV10-3
CDR3 length: 15
CDR3 DNA: TGTGCCATCAGTGTGGAAGCGACATCCCACTATGGCTACACCTTC
CDR3 protein: CAISVEATSHYGYTF